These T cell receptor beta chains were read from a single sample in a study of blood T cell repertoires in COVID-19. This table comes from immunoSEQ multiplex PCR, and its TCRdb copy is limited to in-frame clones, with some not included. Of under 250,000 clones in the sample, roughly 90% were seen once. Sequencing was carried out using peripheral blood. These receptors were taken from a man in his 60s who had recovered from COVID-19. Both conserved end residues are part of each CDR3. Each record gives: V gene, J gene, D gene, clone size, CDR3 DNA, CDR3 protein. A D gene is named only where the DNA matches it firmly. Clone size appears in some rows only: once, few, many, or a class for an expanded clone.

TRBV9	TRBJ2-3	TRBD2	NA	TGTGCCAGCAGCGTATTTAGCGGGAGTGAGACCCATACGCAGTATTTT	CASSVFSGSETHTQYF
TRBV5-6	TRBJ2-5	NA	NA	TGTGCCAGCAGCTTGACAGGGTTGGAGACCCAGTACTTC	CASSLTGLETQYF
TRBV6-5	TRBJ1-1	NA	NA	TGTGCCAGCAAATCAGAGACTTCGAACACTGAAGCTTTCTTT	CASKSETSNTEAFF
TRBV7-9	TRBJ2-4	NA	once	TGTGCCAGCAGCTTCGCCGGAGCCAAAAACATTCAGTACTTC	CASSFAGAKNIQYF
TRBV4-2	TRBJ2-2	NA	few	TGTGCCAGCTCCCGCAAGGGGACCGGGGAGCTGTTTTTT	CASSRKGTGELFF
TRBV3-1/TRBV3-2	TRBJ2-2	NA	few	TGTGCCAGCAGCCTCCCTTACACCGGGGAGCTGTTTTTT	CASSLPYTGELFF
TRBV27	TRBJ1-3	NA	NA	TGTGCCAGCAAATCCTCCGGGATTGGAGGCACCATATATTTT	CASKSSGIGGTIYF
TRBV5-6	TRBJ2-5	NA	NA	TGTGCCAGCAGCTTGCCTGCAGGTTCCCAAGAGACCCAGTACTTC	CASSLPAGSQETQYF
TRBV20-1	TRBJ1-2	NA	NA	TGCAGTGCTAGTTACCTGCACGGAGGGAACTATGGCTACACCTTC	CSASYLHGGNYGYTF
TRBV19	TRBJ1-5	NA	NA	TGTGCCAGTAGCCCACGGGGTATGGGGCAGCCCCAGCATTTT	CASSPRGMGQPQHF
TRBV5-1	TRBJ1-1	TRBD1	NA	TGCGCCAGCAGCCCCAGACAGGGCGGTAGGGACACTGAAGCTTTCTTT	CASSPRQGGRDTEAFF
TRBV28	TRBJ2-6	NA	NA	TGTGCCAGCAGTTTAAGGCAGGTTGGGTTCGCTGGGGCCAACGTCCTGACTTTC	CASSLRQVGFAGANVLTF
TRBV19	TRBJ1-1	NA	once	TGTGCCAGTAGAACCCCCGGGCGGGGGCGGCTAACTGAAGCTTTCTTT	CASRTPGRGRLTEAFF
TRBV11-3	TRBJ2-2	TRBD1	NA	TGTGCCAGCAGCTATGGACAGGGGGCCGGGGAGCTGTTTTTT	CASSYGQGAGELFF
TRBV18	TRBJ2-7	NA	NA	TGTGCCAGCTCACCTGCCCCCGGGGTGGGCTACGAGCAGTACTTC	CASSPAPGVGYEQYF
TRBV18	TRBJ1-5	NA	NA	TGTGCCAGCTCGGAAGACGAGGGTCAGCCCCAGCATTTT	CASSEDEGQPQHF
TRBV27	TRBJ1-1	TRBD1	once	TGTGCCAGCAACCCGGGAAGATCAGGGGGCATCACTGAAGCTTTCTTT	CASNPGRSGGITEAFF
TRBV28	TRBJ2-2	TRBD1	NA	TGTGCCATCACCTCAGGGGGCTCCCCTGTAGGGGAGCTGTTTTTT	CAITSGGSPVGELFF
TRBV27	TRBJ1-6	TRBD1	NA	TGTGCCAGCAGTCCTATCGGGACAGGGGGGAATTCACCCCTCCACTTT	CASSPIGTGGNSPLHF
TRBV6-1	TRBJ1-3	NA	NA	TGTGCCAGCAGTGAATTGCGGGTGGGCTCTGGAAACACCATATATTTT	CASSELRVGSGNTIYF
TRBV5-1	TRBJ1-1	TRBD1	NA	TGCGCCAGCAGCCAGACAGGGGGCGCGACTGAAGCTTTCTTT	CASSQTGGATEAFF
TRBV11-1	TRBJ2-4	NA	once	TGTGCCAGCAGCTACGGACAGCTAGCCAAAAACATTCAGTACTTC	CASSYGQLAKNIQYF
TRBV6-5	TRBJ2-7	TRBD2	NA	TGTGCCAGCAGATTATACGGGACTAGCGGCTACGAGCAGTACTTC	CASRLYGTSGYEQYF
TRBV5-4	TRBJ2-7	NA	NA	TGTGCCAGCAGCTTGGACAGGAGTGACTACGAGCAGTACTTC	CASSLDRSDYEQYF
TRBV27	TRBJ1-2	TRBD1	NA	TGTGCCAGCAGAATGACAGGGAAGGATGGCTACACCTTC	CASRMTGKDGYTF
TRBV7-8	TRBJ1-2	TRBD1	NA	TGTGCCAGCAGCTTAGATGACAGGGGACGCTATGGCTACACCTTC	CASSLDDRGRYGYTF
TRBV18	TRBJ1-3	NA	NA	TGTGCCAGCTCACCGGGGGGGAGCTCTGGAAACACCATATATTTT	CASSPGGSSGNTIYF
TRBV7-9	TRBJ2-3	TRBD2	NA	TGTGCCAGCAGCCCGGGACTAGCGAACACAGATACGCAGTATTTT	CASSPGLANTDTQYF
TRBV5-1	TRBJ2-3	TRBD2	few	TGCGCCAGCAGCTCGACCCAACTAGCGGGAGTGCCAGATACGCAGTATTTT	CASSSTQLAGVPDTQYF
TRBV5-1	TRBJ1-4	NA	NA	TGCGCCAGCAGCCCAGGACAGAGTGAAAAACTGTTTTTT	CASSPGQSEKLFF
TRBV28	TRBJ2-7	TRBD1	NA	TGTGCCAGCAGTCTCCCCGGGACAGGCAAATACGAGCAGTACTTC	CASSLPGTGKYEQYF
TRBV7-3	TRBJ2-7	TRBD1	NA	TGTGCCAGCAGCTTAACTGGGACAGGGAGGTCCTACGAGCAGTACTTC	CASSLTGTGRSYEQYF
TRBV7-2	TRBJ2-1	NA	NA	TGTGCCAGCAGCCGCTTAGACGGGAATGAGCAGTTCTTC	CASSRLDGNEQFF
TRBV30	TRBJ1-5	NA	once	TGTGCCTGGAGTCAGGGGCGGGATCAGCCCCAGCATTTT	CAWSQGRDQPQHF
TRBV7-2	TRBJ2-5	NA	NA	TGTGCCAGCAGCTTTTCATTTTTAGAGACCCAGTACTTC	CASSFSFLETQYF
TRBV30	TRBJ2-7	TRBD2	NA	TGTGCCTGGAGGAGGCTAGCGGGAGCTGAGCAGTACTTC	CAWRRLAGAEQYF
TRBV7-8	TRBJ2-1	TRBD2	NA	TGTGCCAGCAGCTCCCTTAGCGGGACCTACAATGAGCAGTTCTTC	CASSSLSGTYNEQFF
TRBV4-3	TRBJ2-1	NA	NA	TGCGCCAGCAGCCAGGAACATGGAGCTTCACCGAGGGAGCAGTTCTTC	CASSQEHGASPREQFF
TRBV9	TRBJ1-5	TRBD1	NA	TGTGCCAGCAGCCCGACAGGGAGCAATCAGCCCCAGCATTTT	CASSPTGSNQPQHF
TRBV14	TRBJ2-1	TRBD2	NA	TGTGCCAGCAGCCATTGGAAAATAGCGGGGGACACCCGGAGCTCCTACAATGAGCAGTTCTTC	CASSHWKIAGDTRSSYNEQFF
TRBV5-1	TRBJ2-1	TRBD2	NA	TGCGCCAGCAGCCCGATCCCTAGCGGGGGGGCCGGCCTTTCCTACAATGAGCAGTTCTTC	CASSPIPSGGAGLSYNEQFF
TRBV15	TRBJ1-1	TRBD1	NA	TGTGCCACCACCCCAGGGGGACAGAACACTGAAGCTTTCTTT	CATTPGGQNTEAFF
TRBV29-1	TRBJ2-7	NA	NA	TGCAGCGTTGAACGTCTTGGCGGGAACGAGCAGTACTTC	CSVERLGGNEQYF
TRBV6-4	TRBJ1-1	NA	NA	TGTGCCAGCAGAATAGACTTCACGAACACTGAAGCTTTCTTT	CASRIDFTNTEAFF
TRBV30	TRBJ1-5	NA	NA	TGTGCCTGGAGCCGTGGCACCACTCAGCCCCAGCATTTT	CAWSRGTTQPQHF
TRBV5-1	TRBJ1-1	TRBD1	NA	TGCGCCAGCAGCCGGGACAGGGGGGATGGCACTGAAGCTTTCTTT	CASSRDRGDGTEAFF
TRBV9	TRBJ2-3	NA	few	TGTGCCAGCAGCGTGACAGCGACGATCACAGATACGCAGTATTTT	CASSVTATITDTQYF
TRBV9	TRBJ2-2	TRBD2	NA	TGTGCCAGCAGCAGACTAGCGGGGGGTTACACCGGGGAGCTGTTTTTT	CASSRLAGGYTGELFF
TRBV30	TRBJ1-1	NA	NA	TGTGCCTGGAGTACGGGGGTTGGGAGAAAGGCTTTCTTT	CAWSTGVGRKAFF
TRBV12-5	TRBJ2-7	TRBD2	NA	TGTGCCGTGAGGCCCGAGCGGGAGAGGTACGAGCAGTACTTC	CAVRPERERYEQYF
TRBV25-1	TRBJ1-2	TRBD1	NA	TGTGCCAGCAGTGCAACGGACAGGGGAAACTATGGCTACACCTTC	CASSATDRGNYGYTF
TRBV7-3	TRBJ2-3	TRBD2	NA	TGTGCCAGCAGCCACGGGGGGACAGATACGCAGTATTTT	CASSHGGTDTQYF